This paragraph covers one T cell receptor beta chain sequence. The data belong to a study of blood T cell repertoires in COVID-19. Data came from immunoSEQ multiplex PCR; TCRdb stores just in-frame clones and leaves some out. The table shows a few hundred thousand clones, with 82% occurring only once. The clonotype originates from a woman older than 75 with COVID-19, enrolled during active disease. Sequencing was carried out using peripheral blood.

In DNA form, the CDR3 reads TGTGCCAGCAGCTTAGGACAGGGGGCTGGTCAGCCCCAGCATTTT. As protein: CASSLGQGAGQPQHF. The chain carries TRBV7-8 and TRBJ1-5, with 10 bases fitting TRBD1. The CDR3 has 15 residues. Germline values: CDR1 SGHVS, CDR2 FQNEAQ. Trimming cost V 1 base and J 6 bases; bases outside gene matches: 3.